This T cell receptor beta chain emerged from a study of human T cells and chemical hapten exposure. Overall study results and limits: With regard to DPC sensitization, TCRs above 1 in 1000 frequency did not change.

Via MiXCR, TCRdb re-called the RACE reads, giving one row per CDR3 protein. The sample contains approximately 400,000 distinct CDR3 sequences, roughly 5% of which appear only once. This clonotype was recorded many times. Its antigen is not identified. The sample's time point: pre-sensitization, week 0. The treatment denotes: therapeutic diphenylcyclopropenone sensitization with weekly scalp DPC. Unfractionated whole blood was the source from which total RNA was extracted. Germline V gives CDR1 SGHTA, CDR2 FQGNSA. J was trimmed by 2 bases and V by 5 bases; bases with no gene match: 9. This CDR3 is built from 16 residues.

The TCR sequence derives from a woman in her 50s with alopecia areata. Some clones in this sample may be carry-over from other donors' samples. V gene TRBV7-2 combines with J gene TRBJ2-3; the match to TRBD2 covers 8 bases. Sequenced material: whole blood, taken in connection with sensitization to the hapten diphenylcyclopropenone (DPC). The CDR3 region is CASSPTTSGYTDTQYF. DNA of the CDR3: TGTGCCAGCAGCCCGACCACTAGCGGATACACAGATACGCAGTATTTT.